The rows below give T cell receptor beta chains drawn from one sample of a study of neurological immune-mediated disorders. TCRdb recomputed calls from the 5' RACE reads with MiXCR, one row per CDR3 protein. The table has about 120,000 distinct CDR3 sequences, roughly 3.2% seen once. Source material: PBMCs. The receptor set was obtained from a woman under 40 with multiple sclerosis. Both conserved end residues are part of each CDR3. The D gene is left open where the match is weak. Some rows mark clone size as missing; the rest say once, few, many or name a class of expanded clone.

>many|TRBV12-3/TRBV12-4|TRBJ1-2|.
CASSLGRQSYGYTF
TGTGCCAGCAGTTTAGGAAGACAGTCCTATGGCTACACCTTC
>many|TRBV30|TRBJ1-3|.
CAWSVGGGNTIYF
TGTGCCTGGAGTGTGGGTGGAGGAAACACCATATATTTT
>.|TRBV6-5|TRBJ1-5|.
CASSSGRNKPQNF
TGTGCCAGCAGCTCCGGTCGAAATAAGCCCCAGAATTTT
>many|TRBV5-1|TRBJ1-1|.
CASSLGTEAFF
TGCGCCAGCAGCTTGGGTACTGAAGCTTTCTTT
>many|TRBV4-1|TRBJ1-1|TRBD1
CASSQRGTGPEAFF
TGCGCCAGCAGCCAGAGAGGGACAGGCCCTGAAGCTTTCTTT
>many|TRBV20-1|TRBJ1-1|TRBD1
CSAMSETGAMNTEAFF
TGCAGTGCTATGTCGGAGACAGGGGCCATGAACACTGAAGCTTTCTTT
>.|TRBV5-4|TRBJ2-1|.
CASSKDPVQGRSGWGQFF
TGTGCCAGCAGCAAAGACCCCGTGCAGGGTCGTTCGGGCTGGGGGCAGTTCTTC
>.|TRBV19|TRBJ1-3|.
CASRRGAGPGKNIYF
TGTGCCAGCCGACGGGGGGCAGGTCCTGGAAAAAACATATATTTT
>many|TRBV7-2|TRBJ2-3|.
CASRGLGTDTQYF
TGTGCCAGCAGGGGACTGGGCACAGATACGCAGTATTTT
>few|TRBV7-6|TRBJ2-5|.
CASIGLQRSLRTQYF
TGTGCCAGCATAGGTCTACAGAGATCCCTAAGGACCCAGTACTTC
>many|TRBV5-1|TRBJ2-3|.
CASSLDIDWTEGTDTQYF
TGCGCCAGCAGCTTGGACATCGATTGGACAGAGGGGACAGATACGCAGTATTTT